The 31 T cell receptor beta chains below were found in one sample sequenced in a study of T-cell memory formation after mild COVID-19. TCRdb independently ran MiXCR on the 5' RACE reads; one entry per CDR3 protein. The table lists around 300,000 distinct CDR3 sequences, approximately 13% of them singletons. The specimen sequenced was PBMCs or a T cell subset sorted from them (not recorded which). These receptors were obtained from a young man who had mild COVID-19 (a few samples of this study predate the infection). Cell type and time point are not known.

The sample holds a few counts of this clonotype. The chain carries TRBV6-2 or TRBV6-3 and TRBJ2-1; D is possibly TRBD1 (5 bases). The CDR3 spans 13 residues. The V gene lost 2 bases and the J gene lost 5 bases, with 7 bases spanning the gap. Germline CDR1 is MNHEY and CDR2 is SVGEGT. CDR3 sequence (DNA): TGTGCCAGCAGTTACCAAGGGGACAATGAGCAGTTCTTC. Protein sequence: CASSYQGDNEQFF.

This rearrangement joins TRBV20-1 to TRBJ2-1; D ambiguous. Germline CDR1 DFQATT, CDR2 SNEGSKA (reference sequence). The CDR3 runs 13 residues. V was clipped by 2 bases and J by 6 bases, with 11 bases between them. As DNA, the CDR3 is TGCAGTGCTAGACCACTTTTGGCCAATGAGCAGTTCTTC. Its translation is CSARPLLANEQFF.

The rearrangement links TRBV4-2 to TRBJ2-7; D uncertain. The germline CDR1 and CDR2 sequences are LGHNA and YNFKEQ. This CDR3 has 14 amino acids. Between the trimmed V and J ends, which lost 1 base and 3 bases, there was a span of 10 bases. The CDR3 region is CASSQGTQLYEQYF. The CDR3 bases are TGTGCCAGCAGCCAAGGGACCCAACTCTACGAGCAGTACTTC.

The genes are TRBV2 and TRBJ2-4; TRBD1 matches at 10 bases. The CDR3 is 14 amino acids. V was pared by 3 bases and J by 10 bases, with 6 bases of the junction left unmatched. The germline V gene encodes CDR1 SNHLY and CDR2 FYNNEI. CDR3 sequence: CASSDGDRGNIQYF. The CDR3 DNA follows: TGTGCCAGCAGTGATGGGGACAGGGGAAATATTCAGTACTTC.

This clonotype occurred a few times. CDR3 nucleotide sequence: TGTGCCAGCAGCCACTTGGGGCCTGAAGCTTTCTTT. Translation: CASSHLGPEAFF. The V and J genes are TRBV28 and TRBJ1-1; D is possibly TRBD1 (5 bases). The V gene lost 6 bases and the J gene lost 6 bases, with 11 bases spanning the gap. Germline CDR1 MDHEN, CDR2 SYDVKM. This CDR3 spans 12 amino acids.

In this sample, this clonotype turned up a few times. The chain employs TRBV20-1 and TRBJ1-1, with D uncertain. This CDR3 region has 13 residues. Per germline, CDR1 DFQATT and CDR2 SNEGSKA (reference sequence). CDR3 coding DNA: TGCAGCGCCGAGGAGGCAATGAACACTGAAGCTTTCTTT. Translated: CSAEEAMNTEAFF.

The gene calls are TRBV5-1 and TRBJ2-1; 10 bases are shared with TRBD2. The CDR3 loop spans 17 amino acids. Germline CDR1 is SGHRS and CDR2 is YFSETQ. The V gene end was trimmed by 4 bases and the J gene end by 0 bases; junction bases not matched to a gene: 7. The CDR3 coding sequence is TGCGCCAGCAGCCTTCGGGGACTAGCGTTCTCCTACAATGAGCAGTTCTTC. Amino acid sequence: CASSLRGLAFSYNEQFF.

The rearrangement links TRBV6-2 or TRBV6-3 to TRBJ1-2; the D is unclear. The germline V and J ends were trimmed by 2 bases and 2 bases, with 9 bases remaining between them. This CDR3 contains 14 residues. Per germline, CDR1 MNHEY and CDR2 SVGEGT. The CDR3: CASSYRRVNYGYTF. CDR3 nucleotide sequence: TGTGCCAGCAGTTACCGGCGGGTAAACTATGGCTACACCTTC.

This clonotype was counted ten times or more. V is TRBV3-1 and J is TRBJ1-5, with D hard to call. CDR3 length: 15 residues. Germline V lookup: CDR1 LGHDT, CDR2 YNNKEL (reference sequence). The germline V and J ends were trimmed by 0 bases and 0 bases, with 6 bases remaining between them. The DNA of the CDR3 is TGTGCCAGCAGCCAAGACGGGAATAGCAATCAGCCCCAGCATTTT. Encoded protein: CASSQDGNSNQPQHF.

This chain links TRBV20-1 with TRBJ1-1; D remains unclear. Trimming stripped 3 bases from V and 3 bases from J, with 5 bases between. Germline V CDR1 and CDR2: DFQATT, SNEGSKA (reference sequence). The CDR3 extends over 11 amino acids. CDR3 sequence: CSASGYTEAFF. CDR3 sequence (DNA): TGCAGTGCTAGCGGTTACACTGAAGCTTTCTTT.

This clonotype appeared many times. The gene calls are TRBV7-9 and TRBJ2-1; D unclear. Per the germline V gene, CDR1 is SEHNR and CDR2 is FQNEAQ (reference sequence). The V end lost 1 base, the J end lost 3 bases, and 7 bases lay between the germline ends. The CDR3 is 14 amino acids. CDR3 amino acids: CASSLGQIYNEQFF. The CDR3 DNA sequence: TGTGCCAGCAGCTTAGGGCAGATCTACAATGAGCAGTTCTTC. Supplemented by reference TRBV7-9 and TRBJ2-1, the full variable domain reads DTGVSQNPRHKITKRGQNVTFRCDPISEHNRLYWYRQTLGQGPEFLTYFQNEAQLEKSRLLSDRFSAERPKGSFSTLEIQRTEQGDSAMYLCASSLGQIYNEQFFGPGTRLTVL.

The chain couples TRBV4-3 to TRBJ2-1; 8 nucleotides align to TRBD2. Germline assignment: CDR1 LGHNA and CDR2 YSLEER. The CDR3 loop spans 18 amino acids. After removal of 1 base from V and 6 bases from J, the junction contained 14 bases not matched to a gene. CDR3 region: CASSQGAAGTRRGNEQFF. For the CDR3, the DNA is TGCGCCAGCAGCCAAGGGGCTGCGGGGACTAGGCGGGGCAATGAGCAGTTCTTC.

This clonotype was observed a handful of times. The chain couples TRBV29-1 to TRBJ2-7; D gene ambiguous. Germline V gene lookup returns CDR1 SQVTM and CDR2 ANQGSEA. The CDR3 sequence is 15 residues long. The V and J ends lost 6 bases and 3 bases respectively, with 21 bases between them. The CDR3 loop reads CSVKRDVGLGYEQYF. In DNA, the CDR3 is TGCAGCGTCAAAAGGGATGTTGGGTTAGGCTACGAGCAGTACTTC.

The CDR3 DNA is TGTGCCAGCAGATCGACTAGCGGGGGGGCGGGTACGCAGTATTTT. Encoded protein: CASRSTSGGAGTQYF. This chain connects TRBV7-2 to TRBJ2-3; 14 bases map to TRBD2. CDR3 size: 15 residues. J lost 8 bases, V lost 6 bases, and 7 bases had no gene match. The germline V gene has CDR1 SGHTA and CDR2 FQGNSA. The full variable domain, completed using reference TRBV7-2 and TRBJ2-3, is GAGVSQSPSNKVTEKGKDVELRCDPISGHTALYWYRQSLGQGLEFLIYFQGNSAPDKSGLPSDRFSAERTGGSVSTLTIQRTQQEDSAVYLCASRSTSGGAGTQYFGPGTRLTVL.

This clonotype was seen more than once but under ten times. The rearrangement links TRBV15 to TRBJ2-3, with 10 bases matching TRBD2. Germline trimming cut 4 bases from V and 2 bases from J; bases unmatched to any gene: 9. The germline gives CDR1 LNHNV, CDR2 YYDKDF (reference sequence). The CDR3 length is 17 residues. CDR3 DNA sequence: TGTGCCACCAGCAACCCAGCTAGCGGGGGTTTCACAGATACGCAGTATTTT. Protein product: CATSNPASGGFTDTQYF.

This clonotype was seen only a few times. This rearrangement joins TRBV12-3 or TRBV12-4 to TRBJ1-2; unclear D gene. The CDR3 covers 15 residues. V dropped 1 base and J dropped 3 bases, with 12 bases sitting between them. CDR3 sequence: CASSLEGSVDYGYTF. As DNA, the CDR3 is TGTGCCAGCAGTTTAGAGGGTTCAGTCGACTATGGCTACACCTTC.

This chain uses TRBV5-1 with TRBJ2-7, with TRBD1 matching over 10 bases. This CDR3 contains 14 residues. From germline, CDR1 is SGHRS and CDR2 YFSETQ. Germline trimming cut 6 bases from V and 2 bases from J; bases unmatched to any gene: 5. This CDR3 is CASKPGQGTYEQYF. The CDR3 DNA follows: TGCGCCAGCAAACCGGGACAGGGGACCTACGAGCAGTACTTC.

This clonotype showed up just once. The chain employs TRBV7-9 and TRBJ1-1; TRBD1 agrees at 7 bases. From germline, CDR1 is SEHNR and CDR2 FQNEAQ (reference sequence). CDR3 length equals 16 residues. V lost 3 bases and J lost 1; bases outside the gene matches: 8. The CDR3 here is CASSFLPGQTNTEAFF. The CDR3 region has the DNA TGTGCCAGCAGCTTTCTACCGGGACAGACGAACACTGAAGCTTTCTTT. Using reference TRBV7-9 and TRBJ1-1 for the parts outside the CDR3, the full variable domain is DTGVSQNPRHKITKRGQNVTFRCDPISEHNRLYWYRQTLGQGPEFLTYFQNEAQLEKSRLLSDRFSAERPKGSFSTLEIQRTEQGDSAMYLCASSFLPGQTNTEAFFGQGTRLTVV.

Many counts were recorded for this clonotype. This chain joins TRBV29-1 and TRBJ2-2, with a tentative D call TRBD2 (6 bases). Per germline, CDR1 SQVTM and CDR2 ANQGSEA. Trimming shortened V by 6 bases and J by 1 base, and 12 bases separated the two germline ends. CDR3 length equals 14 residues. CDR3 nucleotides: TGCAGCGTGGCGGGACGAGGGAACACCGGGGAGCTGTTTTTT. It is translated as CSVAGRGNTGELFF.

This clonotype was counted ten times or more. The chain combines TRBV6-2 or TRBV6-3 with TRBJ2-3; D remains unclear. This CDR3 comprises 13 residues. V gave up 6 bases and J gave up 6 bases, with 13 bases separating them. Germline V gene data show CDR1 as MNHEY and CDR2 as SVGEGT. The CDR3: CASRDWSLDTQYF. CDR3 coding DNA: TGTGCCAGCAGGGATTGGAGTTTGGATACGCAGTATTTT.

This clonotype was seen only a few times. This chain joins TRBV20-1 and TRBJ1-5, with 9 nucleotides matching TRBD1. Germline-derived CDR1 and CDR2 are DFQATT and SNEGSKA (reference sequence). V shed 1 base and J 5 bases; nucleotides not matched to a gene: 6. The CDR3 loop spans 15 amino acids. The CDR3 spells CSARGDRENYQPQHF. CDR3 coding DNA: TGCAGTGCTAGAGGGGACAGGGAGAATTATCAGCCCCAGCATTTT.

This chain joins TRBV24-1 and TRBJ2-1; 7 bases agree with TRBD2. CDR3 size: 16 residues. V was pared by 3 bases and J by 4 bases, with 8 bases of the junction left unmatched. The germline V gene has CDR1 KGHDR and CDR2 SFDVKD. The chain's CDR3 is CATSDRAGRLYNEQFF. Written as DNA, the CDR3 is TGTGCCACCAGTGATCGAGCGGGGCGCCTTTACAATGAGCAGTTCTTC.

The sample holds a few counts of this clonotype. The chain recombines TRBV5-1 with TRBJ1-2, with D perhaps TRBD1 (5 bases). The CDR3 has 11 residues. Trimming took 5 bases from V and 14 from J, leaving 16 bases between them. Germline V lookup: CDR1 SGHRS, CDR2 YFSETQ. The CDR3 DNA follows: TGCGCCAGCAGATCTCAGGGAACCAGTACCTTC. Translated, it gives CASRSQGTSTF.

This clonotype has a handful of counts. This chain joins TRBV5-1 and TRBJ2-2, with a tentative D call TRBD2 (6 bases). With 10 bases removed from V and 0 bases from J, the gap between germline ends came to 13 bases. Germline CDR1 reads SGHRS; CDR2 reads YFSETQ. This CDR3 has 14 amino acids. The CDR3 coding sequence is TGCGCCCCCCGGGGCGGGGCGAACACCGGGGAGCTGTTTTTT. It codes for CAPRGGANTGELFF.

This clonotype has at least ten counts. The CDR3 sequence is CASSPGVMNTEAFF. The CDR3 DNA sequence: TGTGCCAGCAGCCCCGGGGTCATGAACACTGAAGCTTTCTTT. This chain joins TRBV7-2 and TRBJ1-1; D remains ambiguous. The CDR3 totals 14 residues. V lost 5 bases and J lost 0, with 10 bases in between. Germline CDR1 SGHTA, CDR2 FQGNSA.

This sequence joins TRBV27 and TRBJ2-5; the match to TRBD1 covers 9 bases. The V segment lost 6 bases and the J segment 4 bases; nucleotides outside the gene matches: 6. The CDR3 runs 14 residues. Germline CDR1 reads MNHEY; CDR2 reads SMNVEV (reference sequence). The CDR3 DNA reads as TGTGCCAGCAGACGTACAGGGGGCCGAGAGACCCAGTACTTC. Amino acids: CASRRTGGRETQYF.

This clonotype has a handful of counts. J is TRBJ2-3 and V is TRBV5-1; 7 bases match TRBD1. The length of the CDR3 is 15 residues. Germline V gives CDR1 SGHRS, CDR2 YFSETQ. The junction had 5 bases not matched to a gene; V was cut back by 0 bases and J by 4 bases. DNA for the CDR3: TGCGCCAGCAGCTTGGGACTGACAGGGTCAGATACGCAGTATTTT. It specifies CASSLGLTGSDTQYF.

This clonotype was detected many times. This chain joins TRBV5-1 and TRBJ2-5; D gene unclear. Germline V gives CDR1 SGHRS, CDR2 YFSETQ. The CDR3 spans 17 residues. Trimming removed 0 bases from V and 2 bases from J, with 17 bases in between. The DNA of the CDR3 is TGCGCCAGCAGCTTGGTTCGGGCAGGAACGATACAAGAGACCCAGTACTTC. It codes for CASSLVRAGTIQETQYF.

This clonotype was detected a few times. The rearrangement links TRBV20-1 to TRBJ1-6, with 9 nucleotides matching TRBD1. Per germline, CDR1 DFQATT and CDR2 SNEGSKA (reference sequence). V lost 1 base, J lost 5 bases, and 18 bases stayed unmatched. There are 20 residues in the CDR3. In DNA form, the CDR3 reads TGCAGTGCTAGAGTCGACAGGGGGGGGCCTGGGGGCTGGAATAATTCACCCCTCCACTTT. This translates into CSARVDRGGPGGWNNSPLHF.

This clonotype was observed at least ten times. The chain's CDR3 is CASSLDRLAGDSRFF. The DNA of the CDR3 is TGTGCCAGCAGCTTAGATCGCCTAGCCGGAGACTCAAGGTTCTTC. V is TRBV11-2 and J is TRBJ2-1, with D possibly being TRBD2 (5 bases). Trimming shortened V by 0 bases and J by 15 bases, and 21 bases separated the two germline ends. The CDR3 has 15 amino acids. Germline V gene data show CDR1 as SGHAT and CDR2 as FQNNGV.

This chain connects TRBV9 to TRBJ1-6; 8 positions agree with TRBD1. Germline V gives CDR1 SGDLS, CDR2 YYNGEE. The CDR3 covers 14 residues. J gave up 7 bases and V 4 bases, and 4 bases lay outside the gene matches. Here the CDR3 reads CASSIRGLNSPLHF. The CDR3 nucleotides read TGTGCCAGCAGCATCAGGGGGCTGAATTCACCCCTCCACTTT.